The T cell receptor (beta chain) under discussion was sequenced for a study of PD-1 blockade in classical Hodgkin lymphoma. TCRdb's table, derived via immunoSEQ multiplex PCR, lists solely in-frame clones and lacks some. The sample contains about 13,000 clones, about 82% of which appear only once. Regarding this clone: Its antigen is unknown.

General study points: What caused the repertoire differences, perhaps disease activity or prior therapy, remains undefined.

With no exception, relapse followed autologous stem cell transplantation in all patients, and brentuximab vedotin exposure varied. With 1 base clipped from V and 7 bases from J, the junction kept 10 bases outside the gene matches. The V gene's germline CDR1 is KGHSH and CDR2 LQKENI. This CDR3 is built from 16 residues. The J gene is TRBJ1-2, the V gene TRBV18; 9 bases map to TRBD1. Source: peripheral blood mononuclear cells (PBMCs), taken at baseline. This receptor was obtained from a human donor with classical Hodgkin lymphoma. The CDR3 sequence is CASSPQTGGLGVGYTF. The CDR3 nucleotides read TGTGCCAGCTCACCACAAACAGGGGGCCTGGGAGTTGGCTACACCTTC.